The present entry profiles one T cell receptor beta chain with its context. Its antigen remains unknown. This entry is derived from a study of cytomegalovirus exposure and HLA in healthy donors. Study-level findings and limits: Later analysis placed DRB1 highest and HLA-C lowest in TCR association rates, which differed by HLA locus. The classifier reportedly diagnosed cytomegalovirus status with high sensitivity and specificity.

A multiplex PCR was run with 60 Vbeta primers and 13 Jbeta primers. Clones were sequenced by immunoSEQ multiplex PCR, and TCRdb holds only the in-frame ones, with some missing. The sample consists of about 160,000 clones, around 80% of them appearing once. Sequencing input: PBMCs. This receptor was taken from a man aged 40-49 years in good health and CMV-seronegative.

In DNA form, the CDR3 reads TGTGCCATCAGTGAAGAGGGGCGGGGTGGCAATCAGCCCCAGCATTTT. It encodes CAISEEGRGGNQPQHF. This chain uses TRBV10-3 with TRBJ1-5; a weak D match, TRBD1 (5 bases). The CDR3 is made up of 16 amino acids. CDR1 is ENHRY, CDR2 SYGVKD, per germline. V lost 3 bases, J lost 2 bases, and 14 bases lay in between.